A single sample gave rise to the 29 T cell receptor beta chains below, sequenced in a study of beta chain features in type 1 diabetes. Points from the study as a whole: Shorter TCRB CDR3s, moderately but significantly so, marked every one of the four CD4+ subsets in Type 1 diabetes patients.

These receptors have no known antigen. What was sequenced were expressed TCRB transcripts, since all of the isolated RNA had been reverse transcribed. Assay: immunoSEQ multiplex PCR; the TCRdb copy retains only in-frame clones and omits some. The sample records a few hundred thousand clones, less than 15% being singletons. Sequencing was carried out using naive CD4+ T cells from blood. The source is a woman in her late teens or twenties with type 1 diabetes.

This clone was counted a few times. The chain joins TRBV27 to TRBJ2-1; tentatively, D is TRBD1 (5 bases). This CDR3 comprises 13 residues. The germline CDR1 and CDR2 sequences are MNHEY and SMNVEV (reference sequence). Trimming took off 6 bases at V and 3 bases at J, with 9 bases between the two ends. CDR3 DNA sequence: TGTGCCAGCAGAGCAGGGAACTACAATGAGCAGTTCTTC. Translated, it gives CASRAGNYNEQFF.

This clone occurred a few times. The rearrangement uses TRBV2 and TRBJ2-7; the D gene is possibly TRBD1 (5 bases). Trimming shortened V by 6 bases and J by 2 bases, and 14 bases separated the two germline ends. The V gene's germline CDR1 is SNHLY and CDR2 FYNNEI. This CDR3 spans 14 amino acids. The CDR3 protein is CASRAQGTTYEQYF. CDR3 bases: TGTGCCAGCAGGGCCCAGGGAACTACCTACGAGCAGTACTTC.

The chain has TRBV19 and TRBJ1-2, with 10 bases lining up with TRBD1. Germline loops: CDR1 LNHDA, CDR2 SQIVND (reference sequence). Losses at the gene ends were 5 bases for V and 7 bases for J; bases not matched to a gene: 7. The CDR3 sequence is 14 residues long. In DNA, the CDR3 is TGTGCCAGTAGTGGACAGGGGGTGGGAAGTGGCTACACCTTC. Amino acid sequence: CASSGQGVGSGYTF.

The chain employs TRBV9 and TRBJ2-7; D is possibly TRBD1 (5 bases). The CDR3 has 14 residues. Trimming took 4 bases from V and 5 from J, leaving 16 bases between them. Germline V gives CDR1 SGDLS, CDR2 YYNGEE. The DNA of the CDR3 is TGTGCCAGCAGCCCAGGGTCCAGGGATAACGAGCAGTACTTC. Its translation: CASSPGSRDNEQYF.

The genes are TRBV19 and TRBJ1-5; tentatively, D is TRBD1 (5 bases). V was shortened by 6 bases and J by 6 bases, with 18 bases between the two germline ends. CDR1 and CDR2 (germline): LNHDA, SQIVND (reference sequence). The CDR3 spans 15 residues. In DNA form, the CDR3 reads TGTGCCAGTAGATCCGCGGAGGGGATAGGTCAGCCCCAGCATTTT. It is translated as CASRSAEGIGQPQHF.

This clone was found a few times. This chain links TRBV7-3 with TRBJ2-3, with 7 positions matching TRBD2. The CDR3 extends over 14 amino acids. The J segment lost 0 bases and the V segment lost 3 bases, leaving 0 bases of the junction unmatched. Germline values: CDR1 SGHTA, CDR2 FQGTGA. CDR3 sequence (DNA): TGTGCCAGCAGCTTTAGCGGGAGCACAGATACGCAGTATTTT. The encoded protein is CASSFSGSTDTQYF.

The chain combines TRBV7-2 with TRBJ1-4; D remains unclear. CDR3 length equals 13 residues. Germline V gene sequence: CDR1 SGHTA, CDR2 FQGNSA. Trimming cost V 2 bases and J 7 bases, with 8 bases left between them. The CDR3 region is CASSLTGAEKLFF. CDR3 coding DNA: TGTGCCAGCAGCTTAACGGGAGCTGAAAAACTGTTTTTT.

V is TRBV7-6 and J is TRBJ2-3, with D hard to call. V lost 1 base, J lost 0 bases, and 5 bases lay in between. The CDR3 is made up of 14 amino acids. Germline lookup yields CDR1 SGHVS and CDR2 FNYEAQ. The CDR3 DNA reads TGTGCCAGCAGCTTAGACTCGAGCACAGATACGCAGTATTTT. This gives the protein CASSLDSSTDTQYF.

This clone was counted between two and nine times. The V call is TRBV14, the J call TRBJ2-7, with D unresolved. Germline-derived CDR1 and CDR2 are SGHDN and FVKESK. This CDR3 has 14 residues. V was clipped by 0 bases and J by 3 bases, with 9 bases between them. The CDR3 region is CASSQDLGSYEQYF. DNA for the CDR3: TGTGCCAGCAGCCAAGATCTTGGCAGCTACGAGCAGTACTTC.

In DNA form, the CDR3 reads TGCAGCGTAAACCATCCGGGACAGGGGGCCTTTGGCTACACCTTC. This codes for CSVNHPGQGAFGYTF. The V and J genes are TRBV29-1 and TRBJ1-2; TRBD1 agrees at 12 bases. The CDR3 loop spans 15 amino acids. CDR1 and CDR2 from the germline V gene are SQVTM and ANQGSEA. The junction had 12 bases not matched to a gene; V was cut back by 6 bases and J by 7 bases.

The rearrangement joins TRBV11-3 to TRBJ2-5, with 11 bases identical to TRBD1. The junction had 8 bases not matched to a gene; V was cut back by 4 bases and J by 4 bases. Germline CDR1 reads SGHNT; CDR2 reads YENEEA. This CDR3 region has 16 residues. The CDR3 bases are TGTGCCAGCAGCTCCGGACAGGGGGCAAGGGGAGAGACCCAGTACTTC. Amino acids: CASSSGQGARGETQYF.

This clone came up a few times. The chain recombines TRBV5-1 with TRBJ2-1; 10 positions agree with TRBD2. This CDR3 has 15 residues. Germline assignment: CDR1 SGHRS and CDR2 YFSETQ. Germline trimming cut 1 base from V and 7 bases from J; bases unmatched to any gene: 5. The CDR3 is CASSLSSGSFNEQFF. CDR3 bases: TGCGCCAGCAGCTTGTCTAGCGGGAGTTTTAATGAGCAGTTCTTC.

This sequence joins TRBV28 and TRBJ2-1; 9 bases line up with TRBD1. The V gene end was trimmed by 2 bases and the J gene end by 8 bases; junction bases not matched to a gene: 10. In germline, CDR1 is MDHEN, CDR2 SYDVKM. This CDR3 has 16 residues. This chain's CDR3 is CASSLRSGQGSDEQFF. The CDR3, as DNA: TGTGCCAGCAGTTTAAGGTCGGGACAGGGATCGGATGAGCAGTTCTTC. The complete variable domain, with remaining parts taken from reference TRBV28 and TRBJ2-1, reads DVKVTQSSRYLVKRTGEKVFLECVQDMDHENMFWYRQDPGLGLRLIYFSYDVKMKEKGDIPEGYSVSREKKERFSLILESASTNQTSMYLCASSLRSGQGSDEQFFGPGTRLTVL.

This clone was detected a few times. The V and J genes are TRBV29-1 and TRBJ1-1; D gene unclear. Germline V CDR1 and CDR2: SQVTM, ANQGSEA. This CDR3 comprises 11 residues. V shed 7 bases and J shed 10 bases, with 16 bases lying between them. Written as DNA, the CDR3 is TGCAGCGCTTGTGACGGGAGGAGAGCTTTCTTT. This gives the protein CSACDGRRAFF.

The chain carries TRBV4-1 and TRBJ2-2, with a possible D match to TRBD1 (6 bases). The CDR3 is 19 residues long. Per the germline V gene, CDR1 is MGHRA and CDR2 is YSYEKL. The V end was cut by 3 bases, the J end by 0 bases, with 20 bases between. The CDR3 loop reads CASSHPWGRAEANTGELFF. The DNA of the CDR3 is TGCGCCAGCAGCCACCCTTGGGGGCGGGCTGAGGCGAACACCGGGGAGCTGTTTTTT.

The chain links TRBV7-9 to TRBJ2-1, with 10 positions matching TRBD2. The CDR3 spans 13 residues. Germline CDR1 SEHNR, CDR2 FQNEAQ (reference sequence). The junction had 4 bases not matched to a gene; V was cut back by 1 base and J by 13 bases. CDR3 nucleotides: TGTGCCAGCAGCTTAGAGAGCGGGAGGGCCCAGTTCTTC. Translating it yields CASSLESGRAQFF.

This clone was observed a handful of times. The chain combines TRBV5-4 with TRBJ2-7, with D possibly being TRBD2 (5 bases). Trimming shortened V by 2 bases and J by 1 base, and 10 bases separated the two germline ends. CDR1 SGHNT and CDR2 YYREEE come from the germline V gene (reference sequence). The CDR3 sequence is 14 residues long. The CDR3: CASSFTRGSYEQYF. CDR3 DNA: TGTGCCAGCAGCTTTACCCGGGGTTCCTACGAGCAGTACTTC. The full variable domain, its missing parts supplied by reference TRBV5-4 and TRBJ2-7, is ETGVTQSPTHLIKTRGQQVTLRCSSQSGHNTVSWYQQALGQGPQFIFQYYREEENGRGNFPPRFSGLQFPNYSSELNVNALELDDSALYLCASSFTRGSYEQYFGPGTRLTVT.

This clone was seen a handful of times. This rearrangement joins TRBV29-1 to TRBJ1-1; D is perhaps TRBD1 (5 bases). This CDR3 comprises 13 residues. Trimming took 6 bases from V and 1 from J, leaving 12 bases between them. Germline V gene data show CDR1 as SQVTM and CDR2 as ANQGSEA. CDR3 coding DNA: TGCAGCGTAGCCCAACAGGAGAACACTGAAGCTTTCTTT. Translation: CSVAQQENTEAFF.

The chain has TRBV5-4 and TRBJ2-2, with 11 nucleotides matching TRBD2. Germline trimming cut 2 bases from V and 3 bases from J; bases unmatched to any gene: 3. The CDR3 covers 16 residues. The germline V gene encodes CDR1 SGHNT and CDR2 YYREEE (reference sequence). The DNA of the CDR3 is TGTGCCAGCAGCTTTAGCGGGAGGGCCGACACCGGGGAGCTGTTTTTT. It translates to CASSFSGRADTGELFF.

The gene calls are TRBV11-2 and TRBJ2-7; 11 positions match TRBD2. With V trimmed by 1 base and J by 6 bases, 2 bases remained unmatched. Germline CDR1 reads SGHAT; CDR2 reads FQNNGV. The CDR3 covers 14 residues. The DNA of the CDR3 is TGTGCCAGCAGCTTAGCACTAGCGGGAGTCGAGCAGTACTTC. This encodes CASSLALAGVEQYF.

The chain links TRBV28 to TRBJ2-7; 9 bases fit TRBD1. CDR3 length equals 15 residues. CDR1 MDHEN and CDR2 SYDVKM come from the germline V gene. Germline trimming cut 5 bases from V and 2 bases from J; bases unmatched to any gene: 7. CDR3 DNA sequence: TGTGCCAGCAGTACAGCCGGGACAGGGCCCTACGAGCAGTACTTC. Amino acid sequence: CASSTAGTGPYEQYF. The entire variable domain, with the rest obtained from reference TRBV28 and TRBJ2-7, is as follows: DVKVTQSSRYLVKRTGEKVFLECVQDMDHENMFWYRQDPGLGLRLIYFSYDVKMKEKGDIPEGYSVSREKKERFSLILESASTNQTSMYLCASSTAGTGPYEQYFGPGTRLTVT.

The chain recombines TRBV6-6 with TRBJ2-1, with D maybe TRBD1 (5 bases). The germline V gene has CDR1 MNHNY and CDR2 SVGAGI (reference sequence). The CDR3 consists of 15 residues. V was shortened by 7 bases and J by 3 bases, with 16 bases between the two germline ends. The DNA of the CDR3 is TGTGCCAGCACCTCCCGAAGACAGAACTACAATGAGCAGTTCTTC. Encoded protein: CASTSRRQNYNEQFF.

CDR3 nucleotides: TGTGCCAGCAGTCCCCGGACTAGCTCTGTAGTCAATGAGCAGTTCTTC. The encoded protein is CASSPRTSSVVNEQFF. This chain joins TRBV27 and TRBJ2-1, with 8 bases lining up with TRBD2. Germline V gene data show CDR1 as MNHEY and CDR2 as SMNVEV (reference sequence). The CDR3 spans 16 residues. After removal of 5 bases from V and 6 bases from J, the junction contained 12 bases not matched to a gene.

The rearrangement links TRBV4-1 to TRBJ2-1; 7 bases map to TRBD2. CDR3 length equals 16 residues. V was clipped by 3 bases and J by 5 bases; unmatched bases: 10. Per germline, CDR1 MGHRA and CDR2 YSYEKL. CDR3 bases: TGCGCCAGCAGCCAGATCGGGCGGACTAGAGACAATGAGCAGTTCTTC. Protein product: CASSQIGRTRDNEQFF.

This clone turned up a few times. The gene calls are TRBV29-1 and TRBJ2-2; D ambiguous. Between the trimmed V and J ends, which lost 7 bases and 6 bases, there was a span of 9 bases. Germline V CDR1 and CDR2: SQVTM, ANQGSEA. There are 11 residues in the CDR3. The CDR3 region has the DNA TGCAGCGCCGGAGTCGCCGGGGAGCTGTTTTTT. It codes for CSAGVAGELFF.

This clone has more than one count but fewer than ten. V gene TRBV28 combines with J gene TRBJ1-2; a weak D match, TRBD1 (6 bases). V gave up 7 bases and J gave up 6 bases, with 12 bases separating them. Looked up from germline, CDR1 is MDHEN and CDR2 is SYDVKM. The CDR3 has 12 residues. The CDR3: CASTGVSDGYTF. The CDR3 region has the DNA TGTGCCAGCACAGGGGTTTCGGATGGCTACACCTTC.

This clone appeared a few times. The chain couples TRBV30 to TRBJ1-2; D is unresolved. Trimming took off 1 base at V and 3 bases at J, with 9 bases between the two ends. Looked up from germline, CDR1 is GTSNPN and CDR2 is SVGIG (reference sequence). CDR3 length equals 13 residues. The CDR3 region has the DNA TGTGCCTGGAGTGGTCAAAGAGACTATGGCTACACCTTC. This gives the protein CAWSGQRDYGYTF.

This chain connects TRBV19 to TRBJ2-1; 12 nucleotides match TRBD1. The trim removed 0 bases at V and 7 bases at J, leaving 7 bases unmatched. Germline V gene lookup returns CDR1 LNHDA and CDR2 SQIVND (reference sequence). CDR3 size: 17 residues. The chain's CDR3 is CASSIDLGTGGRNEQFF. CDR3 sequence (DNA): TGTGCCAGTAGTATAGATCTGGGGACAGGGGGCAGGAATGAGCAGTTCTTC.

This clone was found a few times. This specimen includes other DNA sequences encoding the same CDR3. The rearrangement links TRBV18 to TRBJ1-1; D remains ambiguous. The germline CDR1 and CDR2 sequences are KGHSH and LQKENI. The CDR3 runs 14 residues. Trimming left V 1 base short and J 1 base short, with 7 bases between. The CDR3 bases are TGTGCCAGCTCACCACTTACGGGGAACACTGAAGCTTTCTTT. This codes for CASSPLTGNTEAFF.